The source of this T cell receptor (beta chain) is a study of blood T cell repertoires in COVID-19. Across the whole study: There were acute and convalescent COVID-19 samples, and they came from the United States, Italy and Spain. Sample material is recorded as cDNA or gDNA derived from T cells, B-cell-depleted T cells, or PBMCs.

From germline, CDR1 is SNHLY and CDR2 FYNNEI. V was clipped by 3 bases and J by 4 bases, with 7 bases between them. The CDR3 loop spans 13 amino acids. Seattle patients were enrolled while actively infected and followed longitudinally. TCRdb keeps only in-frame clones here, not all; method: immunoSEQ multiplex PCR. This repertoire shows about 300,000 clones, roughly 91% found once; its top ten account for around 1.9%. This chain uses TRBV2 with TRBJ1-5; D may be TRBD1 (6 bases). This TCR was recovered from a woman aged 25 to 39 with COVID-19, enrolled during active disease. Sequencing was performed on peripheral blood. CDR3 sequence (DNA): TGTGCCAGCAGTGAGGGGGCTAATCAGCCCCAGCATTTT. Encoded protein: CASSEGANQPQHF.